The 5 T cell receptor beta chains presented below share a single source sample, sequenced in a study of vaccination and CD4 T cells after COVID-19. Treatment given: approximately nine-day PBMC culture with coronavirus spike peptide pools or control peptides (ViraFEST assay). Which antigens these TCRs recognize remains unknown. An Oncomine TCR Beta short-read assay was used to sequence the DNA from cultured CD4+ T cells. Each CDR3 protein gets one entry after TCRdb re-called the PCR reads with MiXCR. Among more than 4,000 distinct CDR3 sequences, roughly a fifth were seen once, and the ten largest hold under 30%. Sequenced input: CD4+ T cells from blood, cultured in vitro. The receptor set was obtained from a human donor who had recovered from COVID-19.

This chain uses TRBV14 with TRBJ2-6, with unresolved D. Germline CDR1 SGHDN, CDR2 FVKESK. Trimming cost V 4 bases and J 4 bases, with 8 bases left between them. The CDR3 spans 14 residues. CDR3 in DNA: TGTGCCAGCAGCCCCTTAGGGGGGGCCAACGTCCTGACTTTC. This encodes CASSPLGGANVLTF.

This clonotype is classed as medium-sized. The chain joins TRBV29-1 to TRBJ1-2; 9 bases align to TRBD1. The CDR3 totals 14 residues. Germline V gene lookup returns CDR1 SQVTM and CDR2 ANQGSEA. After removal of 4 bases from V and 4 bases from J, the junction contained 7 bases not matched to a gene. The CDR3 spells CSVAVEGQGYGYTF. The CDR3 DNA reads TGCAGCGTTGCGGTCGAGGGACAGGGCTATGGCTACACCTTC.

This clonotype has only a few counts. V usage is TRBV25-1 and J usage is TRBJ1-1; 8 bases map to TRBD1. J lost 5 bases, V lost 6 bases, and 8 bases had no gene match. The CDR3 sequence is 14 residues long. Germline V gene sequence: CDR1 MGHDK, CDR2 SYGVNS. The CDR3 spells CASRQTGAETEAFF. DNA for the CDR3: TGTGCCAGCAGGCAGACAGGGGCGGAGACTGAAGCTTTCTTT.

This clonotype has only a few counts. J is TRBJ2-1 and V is TRBV3-1, with unresolved D. Germline lookup yields CDR1 LGHDT and CDR2 YNNKEL (reference sequence). V was shortened by 7 bases and J by 0 bases, with 7 bases between the two germline ends. The CDR3 loop spans 13 amino acids. DNA for the CDR3: TGTGCCAGCACCCCGAGCTCCTACAATGAGCAGTTCTTC. This codes for CASTPSSYNEQFF.

This clonotype was detected a few times. The genes are TRBV7-3 and TRBJ2-3, with 8 bases fitting TRBD2. Trimming cost V 1 base and J 6 bases; bases outside gene matches: 3. This CDR3 is 14 amino acids long. In germline, CDR1 is SGHTA, CDR2 FQGTGA. In DNA form, the CDR3 reads TGTGCCAGCAGCTTAAGCCCTAGCGGGGATACGCAGTATTTT. Residues: CASSLSPSGDTQYF.